This is a list of T cell receptor beta chains from one sample in a study of beta chain features in type 1 diabetes. The protocol was immunoSEQ multiplex PCR, while the TCRdb copy is restricted to in-frame clones and leaves out a portion. The table shows fewer than 200,000 clones, with 10% occurring only once. The sample was central memory CD4+ T cells from blood. The receptors were gathered from a man aged 30 to 39 with type 1 diabetes. Both conserved end residues are part of each CDR3. Each record gives: D gene, V gene, J gene, clone size, CDR3 DNA, CDR3 protein. D genes are given only for firm matches. Where a row states a size, it is once, few, many or the class of an expanded clone; other rows omit it.

>.|TRBV2|TRBJ1-2|.
TGTGCCAGCAGTGTTACAGGGTTCTATGGCTACACCTTC
CASSVTGFYGYTF
>.|TRBV19|TRBJ2-3|.
TGTGCCAGTAACGGGGTTGCAGATACGCAGTATTTT
CASNGVADTQYF
>.|TRBV5-1|TRBJ1-2|few
TGCGCCAGCAGCTTGAATTTTGGGGAGACGGGCTACACCTTC
CASSLNFGETGYTF
>TRBD1|TRBV30|TRBJ2-1|.
TGTGCCTGGAGGTTTGGACAGGCGGGTGAGCAGTTCTTC
CAWRFGQAGEQFF
>.|TRBV7-8|TRBJ2-3|.
TGTGCCAGCAGCTTAGAAGCGCTTGGTACAGATACGCAGTATTTT
CASSLEALGTDTQYF
>TRBD2|TRBV5-1|TRBJ2-3|few
TGCGCCAGCAGCGATCCGATAGCGGGAGCGACCACAGATACGCAGTATTTT
CASSDPIAGATTDTQYF
>.|TRBV18|TRBJ2-7|.
TGTGCCAGCTCAGCTTCCCGACAGGCTTCTTACGAGCAGTACTTC
CASSASRQASYEQYF
>.|TRBV18|TRBJ2-3|few
TGTGCCAGCTCACGACCTACTAGCACAGATACGCAGTATTTT
CASSRPTSTDTQYF
>.|TRBV5-1|TRBJ1-2|.
TGCGCCAGCAGCTTGGCGGCAGGGCTTGAAATTAACTATGGCTACACCTTC
CASSLAAGLEINYGYTF
>.|TRBV7-2|TRBJ1-2|.
TGTGCCAGCAGCCAACGGGACATGGCCTATGGCTACACCTTC
CASSQRDMAYGYTF
>.|TRBV7-2|TRBJ2-3|few
TGTGCCAGCAGCTTTTGGGGGGCGGGAGCCGGAGATACGCAGTATTTT
CASSFWGAGAGDTQYF
>TRBD2|TRBV15|TRBJ2-1|few
TGTGCCACCAGCAGGACTAGCGGGAGGGACAATGAGCAGTTCTTC
CATSRTSGRDNEQFF
>TRBD1|TRBV6-1|TRBJ1-2|few
TGTGCCAGCAGTGAAGAGGGACAGGCTCTCTATGGCTACACCTTC
CASSEEGQALYGYTF
>.|TRBV27|TRBJ1-4|.
TGTGCCAGCAGTCCGCGCGGATTCGCAACTAATGAAAAACTGTTTTTT
CASSPRGFATNEKLFF
>.|TRBV6-6|TRBJ1-5|.
TGTGCCAGCAGTTACGTAGGACGGGGAGAGCAGCCCCAGCATTTT
CASSYVGRGEQPQHF
>.|TRBV6-1|TRBJ2-5|few
TGTGCCAGCAGTTATCAAGAGACCCAGTACTTC
CASSYQETQYF
>TRBD1|TRBV18|TRBJ1-2|few
TGTGCCAGCTCACAAGACCAGACAGGGGCGGGCTATGGCTACACCTTC
CASSQDQTGAGYGYTF
>.|TRBV2|TRBJ2-5|medium-sized
TGTGCCAGCAGCAACCAAGAGACCCAGTACTTC
CASSNQETQYF
>TRBD1|TRBV4-3|TRBJ1-2|.
TGCGCCAGCAGCCCCCGACAGGGTCAGGGCTACACCTTC
CASSPRQGQGYTF
>.|TRBV6-1|TRBJ2-7|few
TGTGCCCTAAGAGGGGGTTCCTACGAGCAGTACTTC
CALRGGSYEQYF
>.|TRBV28|TRBJ2-7|.
TGTGCCAGCAGAGCGGATTCCCTCTACGAGCAGTACTTC
CASRADSLYEQYF
>TRBD2|TRBV5-1|TRBJ2-7|.
TGCGCCAGCAGCTCCGGGACTAGCGGGAGGGGATCCTACGAGCAGTACTTC
CASSSGTSGRGSYEQYF
>TRBD1|TRBV28|TRBJ2-1|few
TGTGCCAGCAGTCTCCAGGGGGTTGAGCAGTTCTTC
CASSLQGVEQFF
>.|TRBV9|TRBJ1-2|few
TGTGCCAGCACCCGACAGACGGATAACTATGGCTACACCTTC
CASTRQTDNYGYTF
>TRBD1|TRBV11-2|TRBJ2-1|.
TGTGCCAGCAGCGCCGGGACAGAAGGTGAGCAGTTCTTC
CASSAGTEGEQFF
>.|TRBV4-3|TRBJ1-4|few
TGCGCCAGCAGCCAGGCAACCAGGACAACTAATGAAAAACTGTTTTTT
CASSQATRTTNEKLFF
>TRBD1|TRBV4-1|TRBJ2-2|.
TGCGCCAGCAGCCAGACAGGGTTGAGGAACGGGGAGCTGTTTTTT
CASSQTGLRNGELFF
>.|TRBV27|TRBJ2-5|few
TGTGCCAGCACTCATTCCGGTTTAGGGACTCGGACTCGAAAAGAGACCCAGTACTTC
CASTHSGLGTRTRKETQYF
>TRBD1|TRBV29-1|TRBJ1-1|few
TGCAGCGTTGTAATGCTGGGGCGGGGACAGGGGGCATTCGAGACTGAAGCTTTCTTT
CSVVMLGRGQGAFETEAFF
>TRBD1|TRBV19|TRBJ2-2|.
TGTGCCAGTAAACAGGGGGCGAGCAACTATCGCGGGGAGCTGTTTTTT
CASKQGASNYRGELFF
>.|TRBV7-2|TRBJ2-7|.
TGTGCCAGCAGCTTAGGGAGGGGAACCTACGAGCAGTACTTC
CASSLGRGTYEQYF
>TRBD1|TRBV30|TRBJ1-1|.
TGTGCCTGGAGCCCTTCCCGGCTGACAGGGTGGAACACTGAAGCTTTCTTT
CAWSPSRLTGWNTEAFF
>TRBD2|TRBV7-2|TRBJ2-5|.
TGTGCCAGCAGCTCGGGGACTATAAGGACCCAGTACTTC
CASSSGTIRTQYF
>.|TRBV5-4|TRBJ2-1|.
TGTGCCAGCAGCCCTCCCGGAGACGCCTCCAACAATGAGCAGTTCTTC
CASSPPGDASNNEQFF
>TRBD2|TRBV30|TRBJ2-7|.
TGTGCCTGGACTAGCGGTTACTACGAGCAGTACTTC
CAWTSGYYEQYF
>.|TRBV10-3|TRBJ2-3|.
TGTGCCATCAGTGAGTCGGCGGGTAGCACAGATACGCAGTATTTT
CAISESAGSTDTQYF
>.|TRBV18|TRBJ2-5|.
TGTGCCAGCTCACCGGACGAGGGCAGTAGGGAGACCCAGTACTTC
CASSPDEGSRETQYF
>TRBD2|TRBV27|TRBJ2-1|.
TGTGCCAGCAGTTCTTTAGCGGGAGGGGACTACAATGAGCAGTTCTTC
CASSSLAGGDYNEQFF
>TRBD2|TRBV11-2|TRBJ2-5|few
TGTGCCAGCAGCTTGGGCGGCGGGAGGGGAGAGACCCAGTACTTC
CASSLGGGRGETQYF
>.|TRBV11-2|TRBJ2-7|.
TGTGCCAGCAGCTTACAGGGGAAGGGATACGAGCAGTACTTC
CASSLQGKGYEQYF
>.|TRBV2|TRBJ2-1|many
TGTGCCAGCACGGAACGGGAGCTCTACAATGAGCAGTTCTTC
CASTERELYNEQFF